Listed below are T cell receptor beta chains from one sample, sequenced in a study of CD8+ T cells in alopecia areata. Here immunoSEQ multiplex PCR was the method, and the copy in TCRdb shows in-frame clones only, minus some. The sample yields under 150,000 clones, approximately 53% seen once. Material: CD4+ T cells sorted from blood, obtained at week 4, from a patient treated with tofacitinib. The receptors here all came from a human donor with alopecia areata. The CDR3 runs from the conserved cysteine through the conserved F or W. D genes are given only for firm matches. The size field is filled for only some rows; it gives once, few, many or a size class.

CDR3 protein: CETAPGQAYNEQFF
CDR3 DNA: TGTGAGACCGCCCCGGGGCAAGCCTACAATGAGCAGTTCTTC
J gene: TRBJ2-1
V gene: TRBV30
clone size: few
D gene: .

CDR3 protein: CASGPTGYSNQPQHF
CDR3 DNA: TGTGCTAGTGGGCCGACAGGGTACAGCAATCAGCCCCAGCATTTT
J gene: TRBJ1-5
V gene: TRBV12-5
clone size: once
D gene: TRBD1

CDR3 protein: CASSTAGDEQYF
CDR3 DNA: TGTGCCAGCAGCACCGCAGGGGACGAGCAGTACTTC
J gene: TRBJ2-7
V gene: TRBV21-1
clone size: .
D gene: .

CDR3 protein: CASSEGLAGGPDTQYF
CDR3 DNA: TGTGCCAGCAGCGAGGGACTAGCGGGAGGCCCGGATACGCAGTATTTT
J gene: TRBJ2-3
V gene: TRBV7-9
clone size: few
D gene: TRBD2

CDR3 protein: CSGRSLRGRGYTF
CDR3 DNA: TGCAGCGGACGTTCGCTCAGGGGGCGAGGCTACACCTTC
J gene: TRBJ1-2
V gene: TRBV29-1
clone size: few
D gene: TRBD1

CDR3 protein: CASSANEKLFF
CDR3 DNA: TGTGCCAGCAGCGCGAATGAAAAACTGTTTTTT
J gene: TRBJ1-4
V gene: TRBV6-5
clone size: .
D gene: .

CDR3 protein: CASSRTGGGEQFF
CDR3 DNA: TGTGCCAGCAGCCGTACGGGGGGCGGTGAGCAGTTCTTC
J gene: TRBJ2-1
V gene: TRBV7-3
clone size: few
D gene: .

CDR3 protein: CASSQRTGSSETQYF
CDR3 DNA: TGCGCCAGCAGCCAGAGGACAGGGTCTTCAGAGACCCAGTACTTC
J gene: TRBJ2-5
V gene: TRBV4-1
clone size: .
D gene: TRBD1

CDR3 protein: CASTNRGTDTQYF
CDR3 DNA: TGTGCCAGCACCAACCGGGGCACAGATACGCAGTATTTT
J gene: TRBJ2-3
V gene: TRBV28
clone size: .
D gene: .

CDR3 protein: CASSARGEKLFF
CDR3 DNA: TGTGCCAGCAGCGCCCGGGGGGAAAAACTGTTTTTT
J gene: TRBJ1-4
V gene: TRBV9
clone size: .
D gene: .

CDR3 protein: CSVSPRVSNTEAFF
CDR3 DNA: TGCAGCGTATCCCCGAGAGTGAGTAACACTGAAGCTTTCTTT
J gene: TRBJ1-1
V gene: TRBV29-1
clone size: .
D gene: .

CDR3 protein: CAWSDRRWPYEQYF
CDR3 DNA: TGTGCCTGGAGTGATCGCAGGTGGCCCTACGAGCAGTACTTC
J gene: TRBJ2-7
V gene: TRBV30
clone size: .
D gene: .

CDR3 protein: CAWTNWDYGYTF
CDR3 DNA: TGTGCCTGGACCAATTGGGACTATGGCTACACCTTC
J gene: TRBJ1-2
V gene: TRBV30
clone size: .
D gene: .

CDR3 protein: CASSQVTGGLGGYTF
CDR3 DNA: TGCGCCAGCAGCCAAGTCACAGGGGGCCTTGGGGGCTACACCTTC
J gene: TRBJ1-2
V gene: TRBV4-1
clone size: .
D gene: TRBD1

CDR3 protein: CSAGSLRGDEKLFF
CDR3 DNA: TGCAGCGCCGGGTCCCTTAGGGGGGATGAAAAACTGTTTTTT
J gene: TRBJ1-4
V gene: TRBV29-1
clone size: few
D gene: .

CDR3 protein: CAWSVTDTQYF
CDR3 DNA: TGTGCCTGGAGTGTCACAGATACGCAGTATTTT
J gene: TRBJ2-3
V gene: TRBV30
clone size: .
D gene: .

CDR3 protein: CSVDGQRGYTF
CDR3 DNA: TGCAGCGTTGATGGTCAGAGGGGCTACACCTTC
J gene: TRBJ1-2
V gene: TRBV29-1
clone size: .
D gene: .

CDR3 protein: CASSAPGQGSYEQYF
CDR3 DNA: TGTGCCAGCAGTGCACCGGGACAGGGGTCCTACGAGCAGTACTTC
J gene: TRBJ2-7
V gene: TRBV6-5
clone size: .
D gene: TRBD1

CDR3 protein: CASSPLEGGQPQHF
CDR3 DNA: TGTGCCAGCAGCCCCCTAGAGGGGGGTCAGCCCCAGCATTTT
J gene: TRBJ1-5
V gene: TRBV6-5
clone size: .
D gene: .

CDR3 protein: CASSYDSNQPQHF
CDR3 DNA: TGTGCCAGCAGTTACGACAGCAATCAGCCCCAGCATTTT
J gene: TRBJ1-5
V gene: TRBV6-5
clone size: once
D gene: .

CDR3 protein: CSVVPEGTEAFF
CDR3 DNA: TGCAGCGTTGTCCCCGAAGGGACTGAAGCTTTCTTT
J gene: TRBJ1-1
V gene: TRBV29-1
clone size: .
D gene: .

CDR3 protein: CASSARDEKQYF
CDR3 DNA: TGTGCCAGCAGTGCCCGGGACGAAAAGCAGTATTTT
J gene: TRBJ2-3
V gene: TRBV2
clone size: .
D gene: .

CDR3 protein: CAWRQQGIGGYTF
CDR3 DNA: TGTGCCTGGAGACAACAGGGTATAGGTGGCTACACCTTC
J gene: TRBJ1-2
V gene: TRBV30
clone size: .
D gene: .

CDR3 protein: CASNPRGAPLHF
CDR3 DNA: TGTGCCAGCAACCCCAGAGGGGCACCCCTCCACTTT
J gene: TRBJ1-6
V gene: TRBV2
clone size: once
D gene: .